These T cell receptor beta chains were read from a single sample in a study of shared clonotypes between healthy human individuals. Method: immunoSEQ multiplex PCR; TCRdb's copy keeps in-frame clones and lacks some. Here the sample spans 1,400,000 or so clones, just under 99% being singletons. Input material: naive CD4+ T cells sorted from blood. The receptors were sampled from a man aged 25-40 years in good health. Both conserved end residues are part of each CDR3. A D gene is named only where the DNA matches it firmly. Part of the rows lack a size; the others show once, few, many or a class for expanded clones.

>TRBJ2-7|NA|TRBD2|TRBV28
CASSPSGYSYEQYF
TGTGCCAGCAGTCCTAGCGGGTACTCCTACGAGCAGTACTTC
>TRBJ2-7|NA|NA|TRBV19
CASSPLAGKGYEQYF
TGTGCCAGTAGTCCCCTGGCAGGAAAAGGCTACGAGCAGTACTTC
>TRBJ2-7|NA|TRBD1|TRBV18
CASSQPGQDYEQYF
TGTGCCAGCTCACAACCGGGACAGGACTACGAGCAGTACTTC
>TRBJ2-1|NA|NA|TRBV21-1
CASSKSGSYEQFF
TGTGCCAGCAGCAAATCCGGGAGTTATGAGCAGTTCTTC
>TRBJ2-7|NA|TRBD2|TRBV18
CASSPLPPFSGSYEQYF
TGTGCCAGCTCACCACTTCCACCTTTCAGCGGGAGCTACGAGCAGTACTTC
>TRBJ2-7|NA|NA|TRBV11-1
CASSLEAGNEQYF
TGTGCCAGCAGCTTAGAGGCAGGGAACGAGCAGTACTTC
>TRBJ1-4|once|NA|TRBV10-3
CAIRRDQNEKLFF
TGTGCCATCCGACGGGACCAAAATGAAAAACTGTTTTTT
>TRBJ2-7|NA|NA|TRBV11-2
CASSPRRGDYEQYF
TGTGCCAGCAGCCCCCGGCGAGGGGATTACGAGCAGTACTTC
>TRBJ2-5|NA|NA|TRBV12-5
CASGYTHEAQYF
TGTGCTAGTGGTTACACTCACGAGGCCCAGTACTTC
>TRBJ2-1|NA|NA|TRBV7-9
CASASSTYNEQFF
TGTGCCAGCGCCTCGTCCACCTACAATGAGCAGTTCTTC
>TRBJ2-1|NA|NA|TRBV29-1
CSADRGSSYNEQFF
TGCAGCGCCGATCGGGGGAGCTCCTACAATGAGCAGTTCTTC
>TRBJ1-5|once|NA|TRBV6-5
CASSYTGGWDQPQHF
TGTGCCAGCAGTTATACGGGGGGCTGGGATCAGCCCCAGCATTTT
>TRBJ2-5|NA|NA|TRBV2
CASSDLGRETQYF
TGTGCCAGCAGTGATTTGGGGAGAGAGACCCAGTACTTC
>TRBJ2-7|NA|TRBD1|TRBV28
CASSFLHGTGGTDEQYF
TGTGCCAGCAGTTTTCTCCACGGGACAGGGGGGACGGACGAGCAGTACTTC
>TRBJ2-7|NA|NA|TRBV6-6
CASSYSDEQYF
TGTGCCAGCAGTTACAGCGACGAGCAGTACTTC
>TRBJ2-7|once|TRBD1|TRBV28
CASSSPGQQVF
TGTGCCAGCAGCTCACCGGGACAGCAGGTCTTC
>TRBJ2-4|once|NA|TRBV29-1
CSAQGLNRNIQYF
TGCAGCGCACAGGGACTCAACCGGAACATTCAGTACTTC